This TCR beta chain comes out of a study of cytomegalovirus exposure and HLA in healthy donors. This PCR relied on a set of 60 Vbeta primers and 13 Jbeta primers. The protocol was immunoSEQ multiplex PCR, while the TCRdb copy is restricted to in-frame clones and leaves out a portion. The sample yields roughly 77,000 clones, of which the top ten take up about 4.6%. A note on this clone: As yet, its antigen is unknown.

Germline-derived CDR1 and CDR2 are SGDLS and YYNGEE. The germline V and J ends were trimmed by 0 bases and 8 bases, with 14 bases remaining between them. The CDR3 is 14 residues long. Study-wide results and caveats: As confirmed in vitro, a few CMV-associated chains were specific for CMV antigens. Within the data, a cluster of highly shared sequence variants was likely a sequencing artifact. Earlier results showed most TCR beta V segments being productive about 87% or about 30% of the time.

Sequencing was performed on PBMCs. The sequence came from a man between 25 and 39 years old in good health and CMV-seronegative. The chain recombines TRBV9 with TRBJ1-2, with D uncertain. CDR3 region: CASSVAFGPRGYTF. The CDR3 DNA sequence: TGTGCCAGCAGCGTAGCTTTTGGCCCCAGAGGCTACACCTTC.